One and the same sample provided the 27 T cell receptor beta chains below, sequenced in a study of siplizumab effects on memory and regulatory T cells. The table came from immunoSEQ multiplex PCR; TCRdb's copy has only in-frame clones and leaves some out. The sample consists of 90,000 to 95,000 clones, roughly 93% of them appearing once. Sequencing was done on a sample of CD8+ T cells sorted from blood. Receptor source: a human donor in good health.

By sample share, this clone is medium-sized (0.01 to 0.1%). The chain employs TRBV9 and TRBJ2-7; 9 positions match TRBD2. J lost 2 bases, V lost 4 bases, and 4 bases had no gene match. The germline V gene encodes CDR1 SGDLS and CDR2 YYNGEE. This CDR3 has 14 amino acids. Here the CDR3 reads CASSPSGATYEQYF. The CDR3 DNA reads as TGTGCCAGCAGCCCTAGCGGGGCCACCTACGAGCAGTACTTC.

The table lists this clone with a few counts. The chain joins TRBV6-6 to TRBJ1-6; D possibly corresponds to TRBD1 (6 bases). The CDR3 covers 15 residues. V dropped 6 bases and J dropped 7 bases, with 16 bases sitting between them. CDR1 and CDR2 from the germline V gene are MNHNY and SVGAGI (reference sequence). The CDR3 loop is CASSETAGANSPLHF. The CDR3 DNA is TGTGCCAGCAGCGAAACGGCAGGGGCGAATTCACCCCTCCACTTT.

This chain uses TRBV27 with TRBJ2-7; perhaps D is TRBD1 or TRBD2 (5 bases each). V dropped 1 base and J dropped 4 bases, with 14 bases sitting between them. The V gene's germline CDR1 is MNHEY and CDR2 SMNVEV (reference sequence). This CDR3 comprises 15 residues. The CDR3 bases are TGTGCCAGCAGTTTATTGGGGGAGTTAAGGTACGAGCAGTACTTC. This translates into CASSLLGELRYEQYF.

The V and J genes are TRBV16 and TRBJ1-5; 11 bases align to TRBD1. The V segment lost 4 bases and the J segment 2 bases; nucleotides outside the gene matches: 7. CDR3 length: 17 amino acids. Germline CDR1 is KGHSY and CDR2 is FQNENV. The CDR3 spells CASSPSDRGLGNQPQHF. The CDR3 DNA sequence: TGTGCCAGCAGCCCTTCGGACAGGGGGCTAGGCAATCAGCCCCAGCATTTT.

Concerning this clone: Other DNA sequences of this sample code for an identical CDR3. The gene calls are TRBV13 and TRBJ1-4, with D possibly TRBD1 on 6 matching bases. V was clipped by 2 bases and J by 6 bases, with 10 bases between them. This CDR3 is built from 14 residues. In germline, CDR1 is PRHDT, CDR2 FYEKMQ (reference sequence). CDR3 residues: CASSLRGADEKLFF. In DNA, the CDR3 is TGTGCCAGCAGCTTACGGGGGGCCGATGAAAAACTGTTTTTT.

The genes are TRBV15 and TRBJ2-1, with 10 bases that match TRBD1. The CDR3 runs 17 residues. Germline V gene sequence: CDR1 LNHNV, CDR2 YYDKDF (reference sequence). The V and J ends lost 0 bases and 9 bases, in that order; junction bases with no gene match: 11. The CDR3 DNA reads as TGTGCCACCAGCAGAGATCTGGGGACAGGGGCTGGTAGTGAGCAGTTCTTC. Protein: CATSRDLGTGAGSEQFF. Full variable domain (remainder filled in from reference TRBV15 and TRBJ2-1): DAMVIQNPRYQVTQFGKPVTLSCSQTLNHNVMYWYQQKSSQAPKLLFHYYDKDFNNEADTPDNFQSRRPNTSFCFLDIRSPGLGDTAMYLCATSRDLGTGAGSEQFFGPGTRLTVL.

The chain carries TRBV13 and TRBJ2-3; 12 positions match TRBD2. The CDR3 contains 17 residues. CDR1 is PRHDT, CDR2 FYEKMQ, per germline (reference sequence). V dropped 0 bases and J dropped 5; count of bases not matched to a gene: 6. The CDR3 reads CASSLGLAGGRKDTQYF. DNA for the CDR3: TGTGCCAGCAGCTTAGGCCTAGCGGGGGGGCGAAAAGATACGCAGTATTTT.

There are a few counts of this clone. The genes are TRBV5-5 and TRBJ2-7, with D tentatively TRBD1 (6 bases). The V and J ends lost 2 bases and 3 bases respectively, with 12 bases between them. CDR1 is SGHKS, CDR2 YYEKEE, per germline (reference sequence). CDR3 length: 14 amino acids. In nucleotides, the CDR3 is TGTGCCAGCAGCTTCTCGGGACAAAACTACGAGCAGTACTTC. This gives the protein CASSFSGQNYEQYF.

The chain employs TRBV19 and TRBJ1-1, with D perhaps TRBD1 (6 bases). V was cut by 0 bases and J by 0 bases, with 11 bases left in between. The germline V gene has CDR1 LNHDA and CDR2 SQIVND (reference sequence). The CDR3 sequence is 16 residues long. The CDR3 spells CASSIEGAAMNTEAFF. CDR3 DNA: TGTGCCAGTAGTATAGAGGGGGCGGCTATGAACACTGAAGCTTTCTTT.

The CDR3 DNA follows: TGTGCTAGTGGTTTGGACAGGGGTGGCTATGGCTACACCTTC. Protein: CASGLDRGGYGYTF. V usage is TRBV12-5 and J usage is TRBJ1-2; 7 bases agree with TRBD1. This CDR3 has 14 amino acids. The germline gives CDR1 LGHNT, CDR2 FRNRAP. Germline trimming cut 1 base from V and 4 bases from J; bases unmatched to any gene: 3.

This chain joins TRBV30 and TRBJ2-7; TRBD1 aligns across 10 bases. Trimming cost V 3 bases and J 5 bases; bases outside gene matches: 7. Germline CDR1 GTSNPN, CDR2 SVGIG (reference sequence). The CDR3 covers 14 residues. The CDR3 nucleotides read TGTGCCTGGAGGGGGGGACAGGGGCCCCACGAGCAGTACTTC. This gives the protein CAWRGGQGPHEQYF.

The CDR3 protein is CASSPRTEGLVFEQFF. The CDR3, as DNA: TGTGCCAGCAGCCCCCGGACTGAGGGACTAGTTTTCGAGCAGTTCTTC. The J gene is TRBJ2-1, the V gene TRBV4-2; 8 bases agree with TRBD2. Germline CDR1 LGHNA, CDR2 YNFKEQ. The V segment lost 4 bases and the J segment 10 bases; nucleotides outside the gene matches: 15. This CDR3 is built from 16 residues.

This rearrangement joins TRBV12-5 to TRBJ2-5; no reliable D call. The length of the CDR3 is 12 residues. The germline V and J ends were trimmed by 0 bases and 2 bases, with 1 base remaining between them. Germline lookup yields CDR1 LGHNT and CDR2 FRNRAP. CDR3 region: CASGLVQETQYF. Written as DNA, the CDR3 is TGTGCTAGTGGTTTGGTACAAGAGACCCAGTACTTC.

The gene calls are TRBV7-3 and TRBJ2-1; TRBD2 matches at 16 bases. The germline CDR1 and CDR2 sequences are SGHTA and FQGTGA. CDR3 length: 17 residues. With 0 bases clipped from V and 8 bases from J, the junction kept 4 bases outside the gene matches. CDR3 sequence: CASSLTGTSGRGHEQFF. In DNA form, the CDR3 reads TGTGCCAGCAGCTTAACGGGGACTAGCGGGAGGGGGCATGAGCAGTTCTTC. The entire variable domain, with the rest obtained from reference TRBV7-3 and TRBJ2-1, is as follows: GAGVSQTPSNKVTEKGKYVELRCDPISGHTALYWYRQSLGQGPEFLIYFQGTGAADDSGLPNDRFFAVRPEGSVSTLKIQRTERGDSAVYLCASSLTGTSGRGHEQFFGPGTRLTVL.

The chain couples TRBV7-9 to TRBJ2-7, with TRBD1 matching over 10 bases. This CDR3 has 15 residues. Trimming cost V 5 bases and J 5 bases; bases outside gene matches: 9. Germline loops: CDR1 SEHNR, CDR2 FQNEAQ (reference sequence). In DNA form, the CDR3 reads TGTGCCAGCAGCGCCCGGGACAGGGGTTTAGACGAGCAGTACTTC. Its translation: CASSARDRGLDEQYF.

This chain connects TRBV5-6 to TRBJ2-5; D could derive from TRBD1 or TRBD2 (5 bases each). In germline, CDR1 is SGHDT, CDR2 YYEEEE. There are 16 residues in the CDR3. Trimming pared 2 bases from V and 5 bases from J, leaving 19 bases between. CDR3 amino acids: CASSLLNPPGPETQYF. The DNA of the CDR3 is TGTGCCAGCAGCTTATTAAACCCCCCGGGACCGGAGACCCAGTACTTC. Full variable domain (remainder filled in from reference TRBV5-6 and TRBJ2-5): DAGVTQSPTHLIKTRGQQVTLRCSPKSGHDTVSWYQQALGQGPQFIFQYYEEEERQRGNFPDRFSGHQFPNYSSELNVNALLLGDSALYLCASSLLNPPGPETQYFGPGTRLLVL.

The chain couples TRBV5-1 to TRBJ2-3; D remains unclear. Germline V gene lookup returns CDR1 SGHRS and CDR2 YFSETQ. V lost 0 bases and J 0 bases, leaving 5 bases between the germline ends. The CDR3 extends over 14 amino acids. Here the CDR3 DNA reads TGCGCCAGCAGCTTGGTAGGAAGCACAGATACGCAGTATTTT. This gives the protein CASSLVGSTDTQYF.

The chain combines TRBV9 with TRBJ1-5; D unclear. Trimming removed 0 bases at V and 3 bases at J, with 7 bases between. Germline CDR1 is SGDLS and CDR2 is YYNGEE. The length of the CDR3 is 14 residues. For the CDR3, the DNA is TGTGCCAGCAGCGTAGGTGGGTACAATCAGCCCCAGCATTTT. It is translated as CASSVGGYNQPQHF. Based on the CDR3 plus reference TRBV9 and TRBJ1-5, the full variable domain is DSGVTQTPKHLITATGQRVTLRCSPRSGDLSVYWYQQSLDQGLQFLIQYYNGEERAKGNILERFSAQQFPDLHSELNLSSLELGDSALYFCASSVGGYNQPQHFGDGTRLSIL.

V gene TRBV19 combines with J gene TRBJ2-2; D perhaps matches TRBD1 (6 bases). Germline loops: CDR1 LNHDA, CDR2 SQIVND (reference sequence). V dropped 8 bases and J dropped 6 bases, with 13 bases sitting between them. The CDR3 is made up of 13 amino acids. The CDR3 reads CASAIQGPGELFF. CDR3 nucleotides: TGTGCCAGTGCAATACAGGGCCCCGGGGAGCTGTTTTTT.

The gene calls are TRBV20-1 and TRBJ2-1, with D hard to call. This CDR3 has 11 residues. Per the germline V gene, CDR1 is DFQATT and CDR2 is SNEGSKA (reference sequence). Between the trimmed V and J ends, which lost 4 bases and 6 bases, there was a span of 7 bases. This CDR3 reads CSATGANEQFF. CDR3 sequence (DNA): TGCAGTGCTACTGGCGCCAATGAGCAGTTCTTC.

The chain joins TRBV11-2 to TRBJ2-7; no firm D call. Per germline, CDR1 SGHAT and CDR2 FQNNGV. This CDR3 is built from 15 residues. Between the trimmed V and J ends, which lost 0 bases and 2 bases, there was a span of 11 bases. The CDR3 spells CASSLDRHPTYEQYF. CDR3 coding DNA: TGTGCCAGCAGCTTAGATCGCCATCCAACCTACGAGCAGTACTTC.

CDR3 in amino acids: CASSSGDSSYEQYF. CDR3 DNA: TGTGCCAGCAGCTCAGGGGACAGCTCCTACGAGCAGTACTTC. This chain links TRBV7-2 with TRBJ2-7, with 7 nucleotides matching TRBD1. V lost 4 bases, J lost 0 bases, and 3 bases stayed unmatched. The CDR3 totals 14 residues. The germline V gene encodes CDR1 SGHTA and CDR2 FQGNSA.

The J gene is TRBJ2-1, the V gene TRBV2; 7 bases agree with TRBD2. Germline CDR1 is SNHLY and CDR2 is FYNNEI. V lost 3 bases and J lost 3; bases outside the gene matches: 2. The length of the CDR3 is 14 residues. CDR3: CASSDSGVYNEQFF. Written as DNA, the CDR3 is TGTGCCAGCAGTGACAGCGGGGTCTACAATGAGCAGTTCTTC.

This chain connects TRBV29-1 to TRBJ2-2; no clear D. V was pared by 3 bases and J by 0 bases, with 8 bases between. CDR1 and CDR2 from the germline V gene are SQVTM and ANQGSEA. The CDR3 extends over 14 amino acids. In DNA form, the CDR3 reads TGCAGCGTTGACGGTCAGACGAACACCGGGGAGCTGTTTTTT. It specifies CSVDGQTNTGELFF.

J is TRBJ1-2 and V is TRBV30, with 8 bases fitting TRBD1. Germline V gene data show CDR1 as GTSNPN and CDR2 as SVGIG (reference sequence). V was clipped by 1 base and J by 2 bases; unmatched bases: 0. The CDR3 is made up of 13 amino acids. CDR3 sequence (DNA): TGTGCCTGGAGTGGGACAGGGAACTATGGCTACACCTTC. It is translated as CAWSGTGNYGYTF.

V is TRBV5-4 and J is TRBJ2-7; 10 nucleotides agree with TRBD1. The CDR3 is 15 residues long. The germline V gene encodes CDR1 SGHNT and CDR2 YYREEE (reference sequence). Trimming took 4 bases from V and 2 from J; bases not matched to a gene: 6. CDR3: CASSIGTGEAYEQYF. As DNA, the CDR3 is TGTGCCAGCAGCATCGGGACAGGGGAAGCCTACGAGCAGTACTTC.

Here the CDR3 DNA reads TGCGCCAGCAGCTTGGGGACTAGCGGGAGCCAAGAGACCCAGTACTTC. It encodes CASSLGTSGSQETQYF. The chain is built from TRBV5-1 and TRBJ2-5; TRBD2 agrees at 13 bases. The CDR3 extends over 16 amino acids. V shed 0 bases, J shed 1 base, and the junction held 0 bases outside the gene matches. The germline V gene has CDR1 SGHRS and CDR2 YFSETQ.